This TCR beta chain was retrieved from a study of blood T cell repertoires in COVID-19. Whole-study context: Material from acute and convalescent COVID-19 was sourced from the United States, Italy and Spain. Nucleic acid was either cDNA or gDNA, and it came from T cells, B-cell-depleted T cells, or PBMCs.

This CDR3 has 17 amino acids. V shed 1 base and J 3 bases; nucleotides not matched to a gene: 6. Germline CDR1 is SGHTA and CDR2 is FQGNSA. Original analysis: Amplified reference gene primers provided the basis for estimating nucleated cell counts. Clones were sequenced by immunoSEQ multiplex PCR, and TCRdb holds only the in-frame ones, with some missing. From that table come the V and J calls and clone size; the DNA was used to work out D and trimming. This sample has under 300,000 clones, with just under 90% found just once. This TCR came from a woman between 40 and 50 years old with acute or convalescent COVID-19. The J gene is TRBJ2-2, the V gene TRBV7-2; TRBD1 agrees at 9 bases. Material: peripheral blood. This CDR3 is CASSLEPGQGYTGELFF. CDR3 DNA: TGTGCCAGCAGCTTAGAACCCGGACAGGGGTACACCGGGGAGCTGTTTTTT.